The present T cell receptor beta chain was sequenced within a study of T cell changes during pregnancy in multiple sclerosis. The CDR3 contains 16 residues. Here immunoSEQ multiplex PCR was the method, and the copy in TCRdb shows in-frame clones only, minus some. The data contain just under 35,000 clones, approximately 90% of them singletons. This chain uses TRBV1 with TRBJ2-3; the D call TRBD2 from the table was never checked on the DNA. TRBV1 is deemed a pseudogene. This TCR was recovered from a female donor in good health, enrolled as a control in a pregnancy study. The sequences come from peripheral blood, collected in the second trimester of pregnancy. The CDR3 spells CTSSILSGPRPDTQYF. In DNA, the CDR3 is TGCACCAGCAGCATACTTAGCGGACCTCGCCCAGATACGCAGTATTTT.